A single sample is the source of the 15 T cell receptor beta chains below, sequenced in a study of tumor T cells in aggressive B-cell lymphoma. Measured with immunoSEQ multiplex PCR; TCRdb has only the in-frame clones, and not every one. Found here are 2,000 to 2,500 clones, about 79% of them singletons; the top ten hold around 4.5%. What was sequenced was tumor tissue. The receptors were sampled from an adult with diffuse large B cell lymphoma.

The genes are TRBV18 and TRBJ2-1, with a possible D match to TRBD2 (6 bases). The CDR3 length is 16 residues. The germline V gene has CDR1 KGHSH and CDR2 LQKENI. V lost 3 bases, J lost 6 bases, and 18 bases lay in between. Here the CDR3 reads CASSPLGTGSRNEQFF. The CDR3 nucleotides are TGTGCCAGCTCACCTCTTGGGACTGGGTCCCGCAATGAGCAGTTCTTC. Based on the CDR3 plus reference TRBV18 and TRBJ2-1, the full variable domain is NAGVMQNPRHLVRRRGQEARLRCSPMKGHSHVYWYRQLPEEGLKFMVYLQKENIIDESGMPKERFSAEFPKEGPSILRIQQVVRGDSAAYFCASSPLGTGSRNEQFFGPGTRLTVL.

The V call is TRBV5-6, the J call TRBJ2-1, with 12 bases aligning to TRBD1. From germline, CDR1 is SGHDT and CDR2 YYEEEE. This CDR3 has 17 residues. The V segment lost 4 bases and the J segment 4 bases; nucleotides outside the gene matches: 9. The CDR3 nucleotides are TGTGCCAGCAGCACACGGGACAGGGGGCGACGGTACAATGAGCAGTTCTTC. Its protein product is CASSTRDRGRRYNEQFF.

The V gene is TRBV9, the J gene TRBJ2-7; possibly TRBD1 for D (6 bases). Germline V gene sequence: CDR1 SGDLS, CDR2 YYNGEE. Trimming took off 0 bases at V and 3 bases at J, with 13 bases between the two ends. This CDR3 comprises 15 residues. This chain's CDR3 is CASSVEAGVDYEQYF. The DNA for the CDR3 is TGTGCCAGCAGCGTAGAGGCAGGGGTGGACTACGAGCAGTACTTC.

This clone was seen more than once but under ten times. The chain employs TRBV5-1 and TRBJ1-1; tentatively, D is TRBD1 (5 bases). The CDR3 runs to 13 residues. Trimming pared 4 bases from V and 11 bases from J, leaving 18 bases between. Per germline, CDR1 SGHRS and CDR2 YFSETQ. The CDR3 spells CASSAGDGIGAFF. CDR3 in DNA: TGCGCCAGCAGCGCGGGGGACGGTATTGGGGCTTTCTTT.

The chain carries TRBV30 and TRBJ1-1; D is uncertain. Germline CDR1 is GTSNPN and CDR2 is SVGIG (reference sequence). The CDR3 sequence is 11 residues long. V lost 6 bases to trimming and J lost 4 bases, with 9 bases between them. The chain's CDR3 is CACEGLTEAFF. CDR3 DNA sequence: TGTGCCTGTGAGGGTCTCACTGAAGCTTTCTTT.

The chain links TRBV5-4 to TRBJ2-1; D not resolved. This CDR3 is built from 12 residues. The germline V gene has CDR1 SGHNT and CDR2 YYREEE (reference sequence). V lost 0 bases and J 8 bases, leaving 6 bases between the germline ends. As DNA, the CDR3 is TGTGCCAGCAGCTTGGTGGGCTATGAGCAGTTCTTC. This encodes CASSLVGYEQFF. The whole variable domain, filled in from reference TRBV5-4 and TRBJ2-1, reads ETGVTQSPTHLIKTRGQQVTLRCSSQSGHNTVSWYQQALGQGPQFIFQYYREEENGRGNFPPRFSGLQFPNYSSELNVNALELDDSALYLCASSLVGYEQFFGPGTRLTVL.

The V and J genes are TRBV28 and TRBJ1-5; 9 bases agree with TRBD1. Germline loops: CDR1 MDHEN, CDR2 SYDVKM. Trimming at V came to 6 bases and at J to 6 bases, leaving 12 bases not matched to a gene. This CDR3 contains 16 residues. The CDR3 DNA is TGTGCCAGCAGATCCGGGACAGGGTTGGGGGGTCAGCCCCAGCATTTT. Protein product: CASRSGTGLGGQPQHF.

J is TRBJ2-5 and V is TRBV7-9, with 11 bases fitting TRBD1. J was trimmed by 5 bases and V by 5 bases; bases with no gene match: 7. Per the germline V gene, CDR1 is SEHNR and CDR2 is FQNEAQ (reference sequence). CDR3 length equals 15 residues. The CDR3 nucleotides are TGTGCCAGCAGCCCCGGACAGGGGGCGGCGGAGACCCAGTACTTC. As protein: CASSPGQGAAETQYF.

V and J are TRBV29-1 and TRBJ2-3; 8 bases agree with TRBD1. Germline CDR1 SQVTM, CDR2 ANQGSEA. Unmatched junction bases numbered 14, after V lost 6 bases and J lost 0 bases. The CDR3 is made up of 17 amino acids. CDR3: CSVNRDRTTLSTDTQYF. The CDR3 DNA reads TGCAGCGTAAACCGGGACAGGACAACGCTGAGCACAGATACGCAGTATTTT.

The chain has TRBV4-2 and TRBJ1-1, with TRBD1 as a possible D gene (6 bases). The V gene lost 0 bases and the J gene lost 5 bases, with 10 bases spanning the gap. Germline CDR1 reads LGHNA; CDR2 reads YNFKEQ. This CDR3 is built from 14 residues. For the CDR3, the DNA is TGTGCCAGCAGCCAAGAAACACAGGGAACTGAAGCTTTCTTT. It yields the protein CASSQETQGTEAFF.

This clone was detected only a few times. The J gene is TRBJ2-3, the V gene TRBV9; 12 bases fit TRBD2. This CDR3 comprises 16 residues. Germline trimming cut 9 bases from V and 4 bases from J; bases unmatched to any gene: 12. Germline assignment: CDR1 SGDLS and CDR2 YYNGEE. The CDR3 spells CATSNPTSGGPDTQYF. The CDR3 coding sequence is TGTGCCACCTCAAACCCGACTAGCGGGGGCCCAGATACGCAGTATTTT.

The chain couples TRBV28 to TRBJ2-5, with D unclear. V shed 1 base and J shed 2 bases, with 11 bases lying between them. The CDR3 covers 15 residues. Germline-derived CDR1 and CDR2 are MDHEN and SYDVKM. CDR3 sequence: CASSLFVRNQETQYF. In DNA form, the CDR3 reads TGTGCCAGCAGTTTATTTGTCAGGAATCAAGAGACCCAGTACTTC.

DNA of the CDR3: TGTGCCAGTACCGATACAGGGAATACTGAAGCTTTCTTT. It yields the protein CASTDTGNTEAFF. The J gene is TRBJ1-1, the V gene TRBV19; tentatively, D is TRBD1 (6 bases). This CDR3 comprises 13 residues. V was shortened by 7 bases and J by 5 bases, with 14 bases between the two germline ends. Germline assignment: CDR1 LNHDA and CDR2 SQIVND (reference sequence).

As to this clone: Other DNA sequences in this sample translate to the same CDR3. CDR3 DNA: TGTGCCACCAGCAGAGAAACTAGCGGAGGGGAGCAGTTCTTC. The encoded protein is CATSRETSGGEQFF. The gene calls are TRBV15 and TRBJ2-1; 8 bases map to TRBD2. This CDR3 has 14 amino acids. Trimming at V came to 0 bases and at J to 10 bases, leaving 5 bases not matched to a gene. CDR1 is LNHNV and CDR2 is YYDKDF in the germline V gene (reference sequence).

The CDR3 loop is CASSWAAGNTIYF. CDR3 DNA sequence: TGTGCCAGCAGTTGGGCAGCTGGAAACACCATATATTTT. The gene calls are TRBV28 and TRBJ1-3; D ambiguous. There are 13 residues in the CDR3. The V end was cut by 4 bases, the J end by 2 bases, with 6 bases between. CDR1 is MDHEN and CDR2 is SYDVKM in the germline V gene.